This T cell receptor beta chain was sequenced during a study of cytomegalovirus exposure and HLA in healthy donors. Whole-study results and caveats: CMV serostatus was the sole immune exposure data available. Rarity characterized most TCR sequences, yet some public TCRs appeared in many donors. The later analysis indicated that the majority of CMV-associated TCR beta chains appeared HLA-restricted.

Trimming removed 5 bases at V and 7 bases at J, with 14 bases between. This CDR3 has 13 residues. Germline CDR1 reads SGHDN; CDR2 reads FVKESK. As regards this clone: Its antigen is not identified.

Use of 60 Vbeta and 13 Jbeta primers characterized the PCR. Source study methods: An analysis performed later counted 72 million or so unique TCR beta chains (around 9.9 million of them shared). TCRdb keeps only in-frame clones here, not all; method: immunoSEQ multiplex PCR. Clone size and V and J calls were adopted from that table, with D and trimming inferred from the DNA. Recorded for this sample: under 130,000 clones. V is TRBV14 and J is TRBJ1-2; no firm D call. The clonotype was recovered from a man aged 45 to 65 in good health and CMV-seronegative. The sequenced sample was PBMCs. CDR3 DNA: TGTGCCAGCAGCGCTTTACTCAGCGCTGGCTACACCTTC. Translated, it gives CASSALLSAGYTF.